The 10 T cell receptor beta chains in this list originate from one sample, sequenced in a study of blood T cell repertoires in COVID-19. Sequencing was performed with immunoSEQ multiplex PCR; in TCRdb, only in-frame clones are kept and a portion is missing. The sample comprises about 230,000 clones, 80% to 90% of which are singletons, and approximately 2.8% rests with the top ten. Sequences were obtained from PBMCs or T cells enriched from blood (not recorded which). All receptors come from a woman in her 50s in a cohort exposed to, infected with or recovered from COVID-19 (not recorded which).

This chain uses TRBV5-1 with TRBJ1-1; maybe TRBD1 (5 bases). V lost 0 bases and J 6 bases, leaving 18 bases between the germline ends. Germline V lookup: CDR1 SGHRS, CDR2 YFSETQ. The CDR3 consists of 16 residues. In nucleotides, the CDR3 is TGCGCCAGCAGCTTGGAAGGTAGGCCGCGGGGCGCTGAAGCTTTCTTT. Translating gives CASSLEGRPRGAEAFF.

The chain carries TRBV7-8 and TRBJ2-5, with TRBD2 matching 10 bases. Germline V gene sequence: CDR1 SGHVS, CDR2 FQNEAQ. The CDR3 sequence is 15 residues long. V gave up 4 bases and J gave up 4 bases; unmatched junction bases: 6. CDR3: CASSSSGGAAETQYF. As DNA, the CDR3 is TGTGCCAGCAGCTCAAGCGGGGGGGCGGCAGAGACCCAGTACTTC.

The chain links TRBV28 to TRBJ2-1; 9 nucleotides align to TRBD1. The ends lost 8 bases at V and 5 bases at J; junction bases unmatched: 10. The CDR3 totals 15 residues. CDR1 MDHEN and CDR2 SYDVKM come from the germline V gene. CDR3 residues: CASYTMGQGNNEQFF. CDR3 DNA: TGTGCCAGCTACACCATGGGACAGGGCAACAATGAGCAGTTCTTC. Supplemented by reference TRBV28 and TRBJ2-1, the full variable domain reads DVKVTQSSRYLVKRTGEKVFLECVQDMDHENMFWYRQDPGLGLRLIYFSYDVKMKEKGDIPEGYSVSREKKERFSLILESASTNQTSMYLCASYTMGQGNNEQFFGPGTRLTVL.

The V gene is TRBV6-1, the J gene TRBJ2-7; weak D call: TRBD2 (5 bases). The ends were cut back, 6 bases at V and 5 bases at J, with 17 bases in the middle. This CDR3 is 14 amino acids long. The germline V gene has CDR1 MNHNS and CDR2 SASEGT. The CDR3 is CASRDWAGGHEQYF. CDR3 DNA: TGTGCCAGCAGGGATTGGGCAGGCGGGCACGAGCAGTACTTC.

The chain joins TRBV28 to TRBJ1-4, with 11 bases aligning to TRBD1. The germline V gene has CDR1 MDHEN and CDR2 SYDVKM. The CDR3 has 15 amino acids. After removal of 6 bases from V and 8 bases from J, the junction contained 8 bases not matched to a gene. For the CDR3, the DNA is TGTGCCAGCAGACCCTGGAGGACAGGGGGCGAAAAACTGTTTTTT. Its translation is CASRPWRTGGEKLFF.

This sequence joins TRBV5-4 and TRBJ2-1; no definite D call. From germline, CDR1 is SGHNT and CDR2 YYREEE (reference sequence). The V and J ends lost 1 base and 0 bases respectively, with 8 bases between them. The CDR3 is 15 amino acids. As DNA, the CDR3 is TGTGCCAGCAGCTTGCAAAGCGACTCCTACAATGAGCAGTTCTTC. This sequence encodes CASSLQSDSYNEQFF.

The chain uses TRBV19 and TRBJ1-1; 7 positions match TRBD1. J was trimmed by 5 bases and V by 6 bases; bases with no gene match: 0. The CDR3 is 11 amino acids. The V gene's germline CDR1 is LNHDA and CDR2 SQIVND (reference sequence). The CDR3 coding sequence is TGTGCCAGTAGACAGGGGACTGAAGCTTTCTTT. This gives the protein CASRQGTEAFF. Full variable domain (outside the CDR3, taken from reference TRBV19 and TRBJ1-1): DGGITQSPKYLFRKEGQNVTLSCEQNLNHDAMYWYRQDPGQGLRLIYYSQIVNDFQKGDIAEGYSVSREKKESFPLTVTSAQKNPTAFYLCASRQGTEAFFGQGTRLTVV.

A single count supports this clone. CDR3 DNA sequence: TGTGCCAGCAGCTTAGCCCCCAGAAACACTGAAGCTTTCTTT. It codes for CASSLAPRNTEAFF. This chain links TRBV11-2 with TRBJ1-1; D is ambiguous. The CDR3 consists of 14 residues. V gave up 1 base and J gave up 2 bases, with 8 bases separating them. Per the germline V gene, CDR1 is SGHAT and CDR2 is FQNNGV.

The CDR3 DNA is TGTGCCTGGAGAGGGACAGGGAACTCACCCCTCCACTTT. As protein: CAWRGTGNSPLHF. The chain joins TRBV30 to TRBJ1-6; 9 bases line up with TRBD1. Germline V gene lookup returns CDR1 GTSNPN and CDR2 SVGIG (reference sequence). With 3 bases clipped from V and 10 bases from J, the junction kept 4 bases outside the gene matches. CDR3 length: 13 residues.

This clone was picked up one time. J is TRBJ2-7 and V is TRBV11-2; no clear D. V was trimmed by 1 base and J by 5 bases, leaving 9 bases between them. This CDR3 comprises 13 residues. The germline CDR1 and CDR2 sequences are SGHAT and FQNNGV. DNA for the CDR3: TGTGCCAGCAGCTTAGCACGGTACCACGAGCAGTACTTC. It is translated as CASSLARYHEQYF.